The 32 T cell receptor beta chains given below trace back to one sample, sequenced in a study of CD4+ T cells in melanoma. Libraries were prepared by immunoSEQ multiplex PCR; TCRdb keeps only in-frame clonotypes and omits some of them. The table lists around 110,000 clones, 92% of them singletons. Sequenced input: peripheral blood. The receptors originated from a human donor with melanoma.

This clone came up once. The genes are TRBV5-6 and TRBJ2-3; either TRBD1 or TRBD2 may supply D (5 bases each). Trimming removed 2 bases from V and 7 bases from J, with 14 bases in between. CDR1 SGHDT and CDR2 YYEEEE come from the germline V gene. The CDR3 has 14 residues. CDR3 nucleotide sequence: TGTGCCAGCAGCTTCGGGGCTGCAACGAATACGCAGTATTTT. Protein: CASSFGAATNTQYF.

J is TRBJ2-2 and V is TRBV7-3, with TRBD2 matching over 8 bases. Germline-derived CDR1 and CDR2 are SGHTA and FQGTGA. V shed 2 bases, J shed 6 bases, and the junction held 8 bases outside the gene matches. The CDR3 extends over 16 amino acids. For the CDR3, the DNA is TGTGCCAGCAGCTTAGGGGCCGGGACTAGGGCCGGGGAGCTGTTTTTT. Translated: CASSLGAGTRAGELFF.

The chain recombines TRBV15 with TRBJ2-3, with 8 bases fitting TRBD1. CDR1 is LNHNV and CDR2 is YYDKDF in the germline V gene (reference sequence). With 3 bases clipped from V and 7 bases from J, the junction kept 6 bases outside the gene matches. CDR3 length: 14 amino acids. The CDR3 sequence is CATSRDRVPYTQYF. The CDR3 DNA reads TGTGCCACCAGCAGGGACAGGGTCCCCTATACGCAGTATTTT.

This chain joins TRBV6-5 and TRBJ2-7; possibly TRBD2 for D (6 bases). Germline V lookup: CDR1 MNHEY, CDR2 SVGAGI. The CDR3 is 13 amino acids. Trimming took off 6 bases at V and 3 bases at J, with 12 bases between the two ends. CDR3 loop: CASSQGLYYEQYF. CDR3 DNA: TGTGCCAGCAGCCAGGGACTTTACTACGAGCAGTACTTC.

In this sample, this clone turned up once. The chain is built from TRBV2 and TRBJ1-6; no clear D gene. Looked up from germline, CDR1 is SNHLY and CDR2 is FYNNEI. V lost 5 bases and J lost 6, with 14 bases in between. The CDR3 sequence is 15 residues long. CDR3 region: CASSYSGQFNSPLHF. Written as DNA, the CDR3 is TGTGCCAGCAGTTACTCCGGCCAATTTAATTCACCCCTCCACTTT.

This clone showed up just once. V and J are TRBV9 and TRBJ2-3; tentatively, D is TRBD2 (7 bases). The CDR3 covers 16 residues. The V and J ends lost 4 bases and 5 bases respectively, with 20 bases between them. Germline values: CDR1 SGDLS, CDR2 YYNGEE. The CDR3 coding sequence is TGTGCCAGCAGCCCACTCTTTACGGGGGGCGGAGATACGCAGTATTTT. It translates to CASSPLFTGGGDTQYF.

The chain carries TRBV5-6 and TRBJ2-5; a possible D gene is TRBD1 (9 bases). The last part of the DNA fits TRBJ2-7 better; the J call may be wrong. The germline CDR1 and CDR2 sequences are SGHDT and YYEEEE. The CDR3 covers 17 residues. The CDR3 DNA follows: TGTGCCAGCAGCTCCCCGGGGGGGACAGGGACCTCCTACGAGCAGTACTTC. Translating it yields CASSSPGGTGTSYEQYF.

The genes are TRBV23-1 and TRBJ2-7; 7 bases align to TRBD1. TRBV23-1 is reported as an ORF; its role is uncertain. V gave up 3 bases and J gave up 2 bases; unmatched junction bases: 4. The CDR3 covers 14 residues. The CDR3 is CASSQGQFPYEQYF. The CDR3 bases are TGCGCCAGCAGTCAGGGACAGTTCCCCTACGAGCAGTACTTC.

This clone was detected only once. J is TRBJ2-3 and V is TRBV4-3; TRBD2 matches at 8 bases. Losses at the gene ends were 0 bases for V and 4 bases for J; bases not matched to a gene: 3. This CDR3 contains 15 residues. CDR1 is LGHNA and CDR2 is YSLEER in the germline V gene. This CDR3 is CASSQESGGPDTQYF. DNA of the CDR3: TGCGCCAGCAGCCAAGAGTCGGGGGGGCCAGATACGCAGTATTTT.

This chain connects TRBV12-5 to TRBJ2-3, with a weak D call TRBD1 (5 bases). CDR3 length: 14 amino acids. CDR1 is LGHNT and CDR2 is FRNRAP in the germline V gene. Trimming removed 1 base at V and 6 bases at J, with 11 bases between. CDR3 DNA: TGTGCTAGTGGTTTGGGCTGGGCAGGGGATACGCAGTATTTT. Residues: CASGLGWAGDTQYF.

This clone was seen a single time. The CDR3 reads CASSANGLNYGYTF. Written as DNA, the CDR3 is TGTGCCAGCAGCGCTAACGGCTTAAACTATGGCTACACCTTC. J is TRBJ1-2 and V is TRBV2; D ambiguous. CDR3 length equals 14 residues. Per the germline V gene, CDR1 is SNHLY and CDR2 is FYNNEI. Deletions cut 6 bases from V and 2 bases from J, with 13 bases between.

The chain links TRBV13 to TRBJ1-1; 10 bases map to TRBD1. The CDR3 has 14 amino acids. V lost 7 bases to trimming and J lost 9 bases; unmatched junction nucleotides: 11. Germline CDR1 reads PRHDT; CDR2 reads FYEKMQ (reference sequence). In nucleotides, the CDR3 is TGTGCCAGCATCCTTAGGGGACAGGGGCGCAAAGCTTTCTTT. This encodes CASILRGQGRKAFF.

The rearrangement uses TRBV9 and TRBJ2-1; the match to TRBD2 covers 11 bases. CDR1 is SGDLS and CDR2 is YYNGEE in the germline V gene. V lost 4 bases, J lost 6 bases, and 9 bases stayed unmatched. CDR3 length: 16 residues. The DNA for the CDR3 is TGTGCCAGCAGCTCTGCTCCGGGACTAGCGGCCAATGAGCAGTTCTTC. Amino acids: CASSSAPGLAANEQFF.

The chain combines TRBV7-8 with TRBJ1-2; D remains unclear. Germline-derived CDR1 and CDR2 are SGHVS and FQNEAQ. Trimming pared 2 bases from V and 4 bases from J, leaving 5 bases between. The CDR3 spans 12 residues. This chain's CDR3 is CASSLMGYGYTF. CDR3 bases: TGTGCCAGCAGCTTAATGGGCTATGGCTACACCTTC.

The rearrangement joins TRBV27 to TRBJ2-7; 13 bases fit TRBD2. Germline V gene lookup returns CDR1 MNHEY and CDR2 SMNVEV (reference sequence). Unmatched junction bases numbered 7, after V lost 4 bases and J lost 1 base. The CDR3 sequence is 17 residues long. This CDR3 is CASSSRTTSGRSYEQYF. The CDR3 DNA is TGTGCCAGCAGTTCCCGGACGACTAGCGGGAGGTCCTACGAGCAGTACTTC.

The V gene is TRBV4-3, the J gene TRBJ2-5; D is possibly TRBD2 (7 bases). Germline loops: CDR1 LGHNA, CDR2 YSLEER. The CDR3 extends over 16 amino acids. Deletions cut 0 bases from V and 5 bases from J, with 16 bases between. For the CDR3, the DNA is TGCGCCAGCAGCCAAGATTGGGGGGGGGCTTGGGAGACCCAGTACTTC. The encoded protein is CASSQDWGGAWETQYF.

This CDR3 reads CASSLDGLPTDTQYF. CDR3 sequence (DNA): TGTGCCAGCAGTTTAGACGGACTCCCCACAGATACGCAGTATTTT. V and J are TRBV28 and TRBJ2-3, with D tentatively TRBD2 (5 bases). V shed 2 bases and J shed 2 bases, with 11 bases lying between them. Germline V lookup: CDR1 MDHEN, CDR2 SYDVKM. This CDR3 has 15 amino acids.

The V and J genes are TRBV5-1 and TRBJ2-1; D might be TRBD2 (5 bases). Germline V gene lookup returns CDR1 SGHRS and CDR2 YFSETQ. The V gene lost 2 bases and the J gene lost 5 bases, with 11 bases spanning the gap. This CDR3 spans 14 amino acids. The CDR3 sequence: CASSFRTSNNEQFF. The CDR3 nucleotides read TGCGCCAGCAGCTTCCGGACTTCAAACAATGAGCAGTTCTTC.

The chain carries TRBV15 and TRBJ1-1; D might be TRBD1 (6 bases). CDR1 is LNHNV and CDR2 is YYDKDF in the germline V gene (reference sequence). V lost 1 base and J 5 bases, leaving 11 bases between the germline ends. CDR3 length: 14 amino acids. The CDR3 bases are TGTGCCACCAGCAGAGTGGACAGTAGGACTGAAGCTTTCTTT. It yields the protein CATSRVDSRTEAFF.

The chain employs TRBV7-9 and TRBJ2-2; 7 nucleotides match TRBD1. Per the germline V gene, CDR1 is SEHNR and CDR2 is FQNEAQ (reference sequence). The length of the CDR3 is 15 residues. V lost 7 bases, J lost 6 bases, and 11 bases stayed unmatched. The CDR3 nucleotides are TGTGCCAGCACCAAACAGGGGCAAAGGGCCGGGGAGCTGTTTTTT. Protein: CASTKQGQRAGELFF. Based on the CDR3 plus reference TRBV7-9 and TRBJ2-2, the full variable domain is DTGVSQNPRHKITKRGQNVTFRCDPISEHNRLYWYRQTLGQGPEFLTYFQNEAQLEKSRLLSDRFSAERPKGSFSTLEIQRTEQGDSAMYLCASTKQGQRAGELFFGEGSRLTVL.

This sequence joins TRBV9 and TRBJ2-7; D is tentatively TRBD1 or TRBD2 (5 bases each). The CDR3 runs to 16 residues. V lost 0 bases and J 2 bases, leaving 15 bases between the germline ends. CDR1 and CDR2 from the germline V gene are SGDLS and YYNGEE. CDR3 nucleotides: TGTGCCAGCAGCGTAGGTCCACCCGGGGCCCCCTACGAGCAGTACTTC. Protein product: CASSVGPPGAPYEQYF.

V is TRBV10-3 and J is TRBJ2-1, with 8 bases matching TRBD2. Per germline, CDR1 ENHRY and CDR2 SYGVKD. Trimming took 11 bases from V and 4 from J; bases not matched to a gene: 13. The CDR3 runs 15 residues. For the CDR3, the DNA is TGTGCCCCCGCCCGGGGGGGGCCGGCATACAATGAGCAGTTCTTC. This codes for CAPARGGPAYNEQFF.

The V and J genes are TRBV9 and TRBJ2-5; D ambiguous. V was trimmed by 0 bases and J by 5 bases, leaving 17 bases between them. The CDR3 extends over 16 amino acids. Germline values: CDR1 SGDLS, CDR2 YYNGEE. CDR3 sequence: CASSVDSPTEGETQYF. The DNA for the CDR3 is TGTGCCAGCAGCGTAGACTCCCCGACCGAAGGGGAGACCCAGTACTTC.

This sequence joins TRBV7-9 and TRBJ1-6; 8 bases map to TRBD1. This CDR3 spans 14 amino acids. The germline V gene encodes CDR1 SEHNR and CDR2 FQNEAQ (reference sequence). Losses at the gene ends were 5 bases for V and 13 bases for J; bases not matched to a gene: 10. CDR3 sequence reads: CASSRTGWESPLHF. For the CDR3, the DNA is TGTGCCAGCAGCCGGACAGGGTGGGAATCCCCCCTCCACTTT.

This clone has just one count. The chain carries TRBV18 and TRBJ2-1, with D perhaps TRBD1 or TRBD2 (5 bases each). This CDR3 has 13 residues. Per the germline V gene, CDR1 is KGHSH and CDR2 is LQKENI. Trimming removed 6 bases at V and 9 bases at J, with 15 bases between. The CDR3 nucleotides are TGTGCCAGCTCCGAGGGGCAGGCGGGTGAGCAGTTCTTC. This encodes CASSEGQAGEQFF. Full variable domain (rest looked up from reference TRBV18 and TRBJ2-1): NAGVMQNPRHLVRRRGQEARLRCSPMKGHSHVYWYRQLPEEGLKFMVYLQKENIIDESGMPKERFSAEFPKEGPSILRIQQVVRGDSAAYFCASSEGQAGEQFFGPGTRLTVL.

This chain joins TRBV7-2 and TRBJ2-7, with 8 nucleotides matching TRBD2. The CDR3 runs to 18 residues. Germline lookup yields CDR1 SGHTA and CDR2 FQGNSA. J was trimmed by 2 bases and V by 1 base; bases with no gene match: 13. CDR3 sequence: CASSLGPPGGGITYEQYF. The CDR3 nucleotides read TGTGCCAGCAGCTTAGGCCCCCCCGGGGGGGGCATAACCTACGAGCAGTACTTC.

V usage is TRBV15 and J usage is TRBJ1-4, with 9 bases matching TRBD1. Trimming took 3 bases from V and 6 from J; bases not matched to a gene: 5. Germline V gene sequence: CDR1 LNHNV, CDR2 YYDKDF (reference sequence). The CDR3 consists of 15 residues. In DNA, the CDR3 is TGTGCCACCAGCAGGCCGGGACAGGGAGATGAAAAACTGTTTTTT. Translation gives CATSRPGQGDEKLFF.

The rearrangement links TRBV27 to TRBJ2-7; weak D call: TRBD2 (6 bases). V shed 4 bases and J shed 0 bases, with 10 bases lying between them. Germline loops: CDR1 MNHEY, CDR2 SMNVEV (reference sequence). The CDR3 extends over 14 amino acids. CDR3 residues: CASSWDSGSYEQYF. The CDR3 DNA reads TGTGCCAGCAGTTGGGACTCTGGCTCCTACGAGCAGTACTTC.

J is TRBJ1-1 and V is TRBV18; D unclear. Germline-derived CDR1 and CDR2 are KGHSH and LQKENI. Trimming removed 4 bases at V and 4 bases at J, with 7 bases between. The CDR3 is made up of 12 amino acids. CDR3 in amino acids: CASSQGFTEAFF. CDR3 DNA sequence: TGTGCCAGCTCACAAGGGTTCACTGAAGCTTTCTTT.

The rearrangement links TRBV11-2 to TRBJ2-7, with 9 positions matching TRBD2. V shed 5 bases, J shed 3 bases, and the junction held 8 bases outside the gene matches. CDR3 length equals 15 residues. Germline CDR1 reads SGHAT; CDR2 reads FQNNGV. The CDR3 protein is CASSPPGLAFYEQYF. In DNA, the CDR3 is TGTGCCAGCAGCCCACCGGGACTAGCCTTCTACGAGCAGTACTTC.

V and J are TRBV27 and TRBJ2-7; weak D call: TRBD2 (7 bases). The CDR3 totals 17 residues. Trimming left V 4 bases short and J 6 bases short, with 25 bases between. Per the germline V gene, CDR1 is MNHEY and CDR2 is SMNVEV (reference sequence). CDR3 amino acids: CASSSPAPGGPFLEQYF. CDR3 bases: TGTGCCAGCAGTTCCCCCGCCCCGGGGGGCCCCTTTCTCGAGCAGTACTTC.

The chain links TRBV10-2 to TRBJ2-2; no clear D gene. This CDR3 has 12 amino acids. The germline V gene encodes CDR1 WSHSY and CDR2 SAAADI. The V and J ends lost 7 bases and 5 bases respectively, with 8 bases between them. The CDR3 DNA sequence: TGCGCCAGCATCTTGGTGACCGGGGAGCTGTTTTTT. It is translated as CASILVTGELFF.